The 24 T cell receptor beta chains presented below share a single source sample, sequenced in a study of T-cell memory formation after mild COVID-19 (dated by TCRdb to 2020 to 2023). Libraries were constructed by 5' RACE. The sample was run on an Illumina NovaSeq 6000. In TCRdb, the public reads were trimmed at Q25 with fastp and aligned with MiXCR, with productive beta chains retained. A single entry per CDR3 protein holds the most common genes and DNA from its merged rows. The sample table shows around 500,000 distinct CDR3 sequences, and approximately 18% are seen once. Of the sample, roughly 12% falls within the top ten clones. Material: PBMCs or a T cell subset sorted from them (not recorded which). Receptors originate from an adult woman who had mild COVID-19 (a few samples of this study predate the infection). The sample titles of this study are shuffled in the database, so cell type and time point are left out; the donor was told from shared clones.

The chain links TRBV20-1 to TRBJ2-2; D may match TRBD1 or TRBD2 (5 bases each). The CDR3 contains 15 residues. Germline V gene sequence: CDR1 DFQATT, CDR2 SNEGSKA (reference sequence). Trimming shortened V by 5 bases and J by 0 bases, and 13 bases separated the two germline ends. CDR3 nucleotide sequence: TGCAGTGCTCGATCCGGGACGGCGAACACCGGGGAGCTGTTTTTT. Its protein product is CSARSGTANTGELFF.

The chain uses TRBV7-9 and TRBJ1-5, with D tentatively TRBD1 (5 bases). The V end was cut by 5 bases, the J end by 7 bases, with 15 bases between. The CDR3 loop spans 14 amino acids. The germline V gene has CDR1 SEHNR and CDR2 FQNEAQ (reference sequence). The CDR3 bases are TGTGCCAGCAGCCAGGGTGAGGGTATGCAGCCCCAGCATTTT. Amino acid sequence: CASSQGEGMQPQHF.

This sequence joins TRBV7-2 and TRBJ1-5; 7 bases match TRBD1. V was clipped by 1 base and J by 6 bases; unmatched bases: 12. In germline, CDR1 is SGHTA, CDR2 FQGNSA. This CDR3 comprises 17 residues. The CDR3 is CASSLDLQGGVGQPQHF. As DNA, the CDR3 is TGTGCCAGCAGCTTAGATCTCCAGGGGGGGGTTGGTCAGCCCCAGCATTTT.

This clonotype has just a few counts. The chain couples TRBV7-9 to TRBJ2-1; the D is unclear. CDR3 length: 13 amino acids. The germline V gene encodes CDR1 SEHNR and CDR2 FQNEAQ (reference sequence). The V and J ends lost 4 bases and 5 bases respectively, with 9 bases between them. CDR3 sequence reads: CASSSTTHNEQFF. The CDR3 nucleotides read TGTGCCAGCAGCTCGACAACCCACAATGAGCAGTTCTTC.

V usage is TRBV12-3 or TRBV12-4 and J usage is TRBJ2-2, with 11 bases aligning to TRBD1. CDR3 size: 17 residues. V was clipped by 3 bases and J by 4 bases; unmatched bases: 7. CDR3 protein: CASSLSGQGDLTGELFF. The DNA for the CDR3 is TGTGCCAGCAGTTTGTCGGGACAGGGGGATCTCACCGGGGAGCTGTTTTTT.

This clonotype was observed many times. The chain combines TRBV5-5 with TRBJ2-3; 7 bases match TRBD1. Trimming took 3 bases from V and 5 from J; bases not matched to a gene: 3. CDR1 and CDR2 from the germline V gene are SGHKS and YYEKEE (reference sequence). This CDR3 region has 13 residues. CDR3 loop: CASSSQGVDTQYF. The CDR3 bases are TGTGCCAGCAGCTCCCAGGGGGTAGATACGCAGTATTTT.

This clonotype was counted once. This chain links TRBV6-5 with TRBJ2-1; TRBD2 matches 7 bases. Germline CDR1 MNHEY, CDR2 SVGAGI. V dropped 4 bases and J dropped 0; count of bases not matched to a gene: 6. The CDR3 contains 16 residues. The CDR3 spells CASSFWRGSSYNEQFF. The DNA of the CDR3 is TGTGCCAGCAGTTTCTGGCGGGGGAGCTCCTACAATGAGCAGTTCTTC.

The chain combines TRBV20-1 with TRBJ2-7; no reliable D call. The V and J ends lost 0 bases and 2 bases respectively, with 17 bases between them. CDR3 size: 16 residues. Per germline, CDR1 DFQATT and CDR2 SNEGSKA (reference sequence). The CDR3 region has the DNA TGCAGTGCTAGAGAGTTCGGCGCGGCCGGAACCTACGAGCAGTACTTC. Translated, it gives CSAREFGAAGTYEQYF.

This clonotype was picked up a small number of times. The chain uses TRBV27 and TRBJ2-7; 8 bases agree with TRBD1. The CDR3 extends over 17 amino acids. Germline-derived CDR1 and CDR2 are MNHEY and SMNVEV (reference sequence). Trimming took 3 bases from V and 2 from J; bases not matched to a gene: 12. CDR3 bases: TGTGCCAGCAGTTTGTCGGGAGTGACAGGGGTTACCTACGAGCAGTACTTC. Translating gives CASSLSGVTGVTYEQYF.

The chain couples TRBV7-9 to TRBJ2-3; the D gene is possibly TRBD1 (6 bases). Germline V lookup: CDR1 SEHNR, CDR2 FQNEAQ (reference sequence). Between the trimmed V and J ends, which lost 4 bases and 3 bases, there was a span of 20 bases. CDR3 size: 17 residues. The CDR3 DNA follows: TGTGCCAGCAGCTATATCGGAAGACAGGCGATAACAGATACGCAGTATTTT. It translates to CASSYIGRQAITDTQYF.

The V call is TRBV15, the J call TRBJ1-4, with TRBD1 matching over 8 bases. V was pared by 5 bases and J by 5 bases, with 7 bases of the junction left unmatched. CDR1 is LNHNV and CDR2 is YYDKDF in the germline V gene (reference sequence). The CDR3 consists of 15 residues. CDR3 amino acids: CATSVNRGANEKLFF. CDR3 bases: TGTGCCACCAGCGTAAACAGGGGGGCGAATGAAAAACTGTTTTTT.

With regard to this clonotype: The junction departs from germline at one end; a sequencing error may be responsible. The chain uses TRBV12-3 or TRBV12-4 and TRBJ1-1; D gene unclear. The CDR3 loop spans 13 amino acids. The DNA of the CDR3 is TGTGCCAGCATTTTAGTCCTGCTTGGCGAAGCTTTCTTT. Translated, it gives CASILVLLGEAFF.

There are a few counts of this clonotype. The CDR3 loop reads CASSVSGLAGVYEQFF. The CDR3 region has the DNA TGTGCCAGCAGCGTATCGGGACTAGCGGGAGTCTATGAGCAGTTCTTC. This chain joins TRBV9 and TRBJ2-1, with 14 bases aligning to TRBD2. With 1 base clipped from V and 8 bases from J, the junction kept 5 bases outside the gene matches. The germline V gene encodes CDR1 SGDLS and CDR2 YYNGEE. The CDR3 is made up of 16 amino acids. The whole variable domain, filled in from reference TRBV9 and TRBJ2-1, reads DSGVTQTPKHLITATGQRVTLRCSPRSGDLSVYWYQQSLDQGLQFLIQYYNGEERAKGNILERFSAQQFPDLHSELNLSSLELGDSALYFCASSVSGLAGVYEQFFGPGTRLTVL.

At least ten counts were recorded for this clonotype. The CDR3 protein is CAISDGRRKGETQYF. In nucleotides, the CDR3 is TGTGCCATCAGTGATGGGAGACGCAAGGGGGAGACCCAGTACTTC. The V and J genes are TRBV10-3 and TRBJ2-5, with D possibly called TRBD1 or TRBD2 (5 bases each). In germline, CDR1 is ENHRY, CDR2 SYGVKD. CDR3 size: 15 residues. V lost 3 bases to trimming and J lost 5 bases, with 16 bases between them.

This clonotype was counted ten times or more. The chain links TRBV7-9 to TRBJ2-1; D may be TRBD2 (6 bases). The germline V gene has CDR1 SEHNR and CDR2 FQNEAQ (reference sequence). Trimming removed 4 bases at V and 4 bases at J, with 14 bases between. This CDR3 comprises 15 residues. CDR3 sequence: CASSSKLASYNEQFF. In DNA form, the CDR3 reads TGTGCCAGCAGCTCTAAACTAGCCAGTTACAATGAGCAGTTCTTC.

The gene calls are TRBV9 and TRBJ1-1; a possible D gene is TRBD1 (6 bases). The V end was cut by 4 bases, the J end by 1 base, with 11 bases between. Germline V gene lookup returns CDR1 SGDLS and CDR2 YYNGEE. The CDR3 length is 14 residues. The CDR3 region is CASSPWDTNTEAFF. Here the CDR3 DNA reads TGTGCCAGCAGCCCCTGGGACACGAACACTGAAGCTTTCTTT.

V usage is TRBV5-4 and J usage is TRBJ2-7; TRBD2 matches at 7 bases. CDR1 is SGHNT and CDR2 is YYREEE in the germline V gene (reference sequence). This CDR3 has 15 residues. V lost 0 bases and J lost 7; bases outside the gene matches: 10. CDR3 amino acids: CASSLVLAETGEQYF. In DNA form, the CDR3 reads TGTGCCAGCAGCTTGGTGCTAGCGGAGACGGGGGAGCAGTACTTC.

The CDR3 bases are TGCAGCGTTGACCGGGACCAAGAGACCCAGTACTTC. This gives the protein CSVDRDQETQYF. This chain links TRBV29-1 with TRBJ2-5; D not certain. The CDR3 runs to 12 residues. Trimming cost V 3 bases and J 0 bases, with 5 bases left between them. Germline CDR1 SQVTM, CDR2 ANQGSEA.

V is TRBV5-1 and J is TRBJ1-1; 7 bases map to TRBD1. CDR3 size: 13 residues. The V segment lost 5 bases and the J segment 5 bases; nucleotides outside the gene matches: 6. Germline CDR1 SGHRS, CDR2 YFSETQ. CDR3 in amino acids: CASREAGGTEAFF. CDR3 bases: TGCGCCAGCAGGGAAGCAGGGGGGACTGAAGCTTTCTTT.

This clonotype has only a few counts. A read error may produce the germline difference seen at one junction end. This rearrangement joins TRBV7-6 to TRBJ2-1; D ambiguous. The CDR3 extends over 12 amino acids. Germline values: CDR1 SGHVS, CDR2 FNYEAQ. CDR3 nucleotides: TGTGCCAGCAGCTTAGCTAACAAGGTCCTACGGTTC. This codes for CASSLANKVLRF.

Only a few counts were recorded for this clonotype. The V and J genes are TRBV2 and TRBJ1-5; D unclear. CDR1 is SNHLY and CDR2 is FYNNEI in the germline V gene. The CDR3 has 16 amino acids. The ends were cut back, 6 bases at V and 5 bases at J, with 20 bases in the middle. CDR3 in amino acids: CASSGGSLDPDQPQHF. As DNA, the CDR3 is TGTGCCAGCAGCGGTGGGAGCCTGGACCCAGATCAGCCCCAGCATTTT.

The rearrangement joins TRBV6-6 to TRBJ1-1; perhaps TRBD1 as D (5 bases). The CDR3 totals 14 residues. The V gene's germline CDR1 is MNHNY and CDR2 SVGAGI (reference sequence). V lost 3 bases, J lost 1 base, and 9 bases lay in between. CDR3 sequence: CASSYDGANTEAFF. CDR3 bases: TGTGCCAGCAGTTATGACGGGGCGAACACTGAAGCTTTCTTT.

This sequence joins TRBV10-3 and TRBJ1-2; 7 nucleotides agree with TRBD1. Trimming took 2 bases from V and 5 from J; bases not matched to a gene: 5. This CDR3 region has 14 residues. Germline CDR1 ENHRY, CDR2 SYGVKD. The chain's CDR3 is CAISEVQTGYGYTF. The DNA of the CDR3 is TGTGCCATCAGTGAGGTCCAGACAGGGTATGGCTACACCTTC.

The chain links TRBV7-2 to TRBJ1-2; tentative D call: TRBD1 (6 bases). Germline CDR1 reads SGHTA; CDR2 reads FQGNSA. Trimming stripped 1 base from V and 4 bases from J, with 16 bases between. There are 16 residues in the CDR3. CDR3 DNA sequence: TGTGCCAGCAGCTTAGGAGCTCGGGGGGCAGGCTATGGCTACACCTTC. Translating gives CASSLGARGAGYGYTF.